Following are 27 T cell receptor beta chains from one sample sequenced in a study of vaccination effects on CD4 cells after COVID-19. Here immunoSEQ multiplex PCR was the method, and the copy in TCRdb shows in-frame clones only, minus some. The repertoire has some 69,000 clones, 74% of them found once; the top ten carry roughly 1.5%. Their target antigens are unknown. In the ViraFEST assay, antigen-specific CD4+ clonotypes were identified by expansion after peptide-pool stimulation. Isolating CD4+ T cells followed approximately nine days of culture. Every participant took two doses of the BNT162b2 or mRNA-1273 vaccine. The sample was CD4+ T cells from PBMCs cultured with HCoV-229E spike peptides, taken after COVID-19 vaccination. The receptors originated from a human donor who received a COVID-19 vaccine.

The table lists this clone with a few counts. J is TRBJ1-1 and V is TRBV6-5, with D unresolved. V dropped 7 bases and J dropped 0 bases, with 9 bases sitting between them. Germline V gene lookup returns CDR1 MNHEY and CDR2 SVGAGI. This CDR3 is built from 13 residues. The CDR3 reads CASTGPMNTEAFF. As DNA, the CDR3 is TGTGCCAGCACCGGGCCTATGAACACTGAAGCTTTCTTT.

V gene TRBV4-2 combines with J gene TRBJ2-1, with 11 bases aligning to TRBD1. There are 16 residues in the CDR3. The V and J ends lost 2 bases and 8 bases, in that order; junction bases with no gene match: 8. Germline V gene lookup returns CDR1 LGHNA and CDR2 YNFKEQ. CDR3 protein: CASSQFMGQGEHEQFF. For the CDR3, the DNA is TGTGCCAGCAGCCAATTCATGGGACAGGGGGAGCATGAGCAGTTCTTC.

J is TRBJ2-2 and V is TRBV7-3; D may be TRBD1 (5 bases). This CDR3 is built from 15 residues. CDR1 is SGHTA, CDR2 FQGTGA, per germline. Trimming left V 6 bases short and J 5 bases short, with 16 bases between. The CDR3 bases are TGTGCCAGCAGTTCGACGGGCAGGGAAACCGGGGAGCTGTTTTTT. Amino acids: CASSSTGRETGELFF.

V usage is TRBV7-6 and J usage is TRBJ1-3; the D gene is possibly TRBD1 (6 bases). Germline V lookup: CDR1 SGHVS, CDR2 FNYEAQ. Trimming removed 4 bases at V and 0 bases at J, with 7 bases between. The CDR3 sequence is 14 residues long. The CDR3 nucleotides read TGTGCCAGCAGCTCGGACAGCTCTGGAAACACCATATATTTT. Protein sequence: CASSSDSSGNTIYF.

The CDR3 here is CASSPTGLAGGPINEQFF. The CDR3 bases are TGTGCCAGCAGCCCTACGGGACTAGCGGGGGGGCCAATCAATGAGCAGTTCTTC. The J gene is TRBJ2-1, the V gene TRBV7-8; TRBD2 agrees at 16 bases. Germline loops: CDR1 SGHVS, CDR2 FQNEAQ. The V gene end was trimmed by 5 bases and the J gene end by 6 bases; junction bases not matched to a gene: 10. The CDR3 loop spans 18 amino acids. Full variable domain (remainder filled in from reference TRBV7-8 and TRBJ2-1): GAGVSQSPRYKVAKRGQDVALRCDPISGHVSLFWYQQALGQGPEFLTYFQNEAQLDKSGLPSDRFFAERPEGSVSTLKIQRTQQEDSAVYLCASSPTGLAGGPINEQFFGPGTRLTVL.

This clone has a handful of counts. This chain joins TRBV11-2 and TRBJ2-2; 9 bases map to TRBD1. The CDR3 totals 15 residues. Germline CDR1 and CDR2: SGHAT and FQNNGV. The V and J ends lost 0 bases and 6 bases, in that order; junction bases with no gene match: 2. The CDR3 sequence is CASSLEDRGAGELFF. The CDR3 DNA reads TGTGCCAGCAGCTTAGAAGACAGGGGGGCCGGGGAGCTGTTTTTT.

The chain has TRBV6-5 and TRBJ1-1, with D hard to call. Germline CDR1 and CDR2: MNHEY and SVGAGI. Between the trimmed V and J ends, which lost 5 bases and 1 base, there was a span of 11 bases. This CDR3 region has 14 residues. The CDR3 DNA sequence: TGTGCCAGCAGTACTACTGGCCAGAACACTGAAGCTTTCTTT. This codes for CASSTTGQNTEAFF.

The rearrangement uses TRBV2 and TRBJ2-3; D could derive from TRBD1 or TRBD2 (5 bases each). CDR3 length: 14 amino acids. Germline V gene lookup returns CDR1 SNHLY and CDR2 FYNNEI. Trimming removed 8 bases from V and 2 bases from J, with 14 bases in between. CDR3 sequence reads: CASAGTFITDTQYF. CDR3 in DNA: TGTGCCAGCGCCGGGACCTTCATCACAGATACGCAGTATTTT.

This chain uses TRBV6-5 with TRBJ1-5; D is ambiguous. In germline, CDR1 is MNHEY, CDR2 SVGAGI. The CDR3 totals 13 residues. Trimming stripped 6 bases from V and 6 bases from J, with 12 bases between. CDR3 sequence (DNA): TGTGCCAGCAGCCTTACACCGCTTCAGCCCCAGCATTTT. Residues: CASSLTPLQPQHF.

The V call is TRBV6-2 or TRBV6-3, the J call TRBJ2-7; 9 nucleotides align to TRBD2. Germline V gene lookup returns CDR1 MNHEY and CDR2 SVGEGT. With V trimmed by 4 bases and J by 6 bases, 4 bases remained unmatched. This CDR3 contains 13 residues. In nucleotides, the CDR3 is TGTGCCAGCAGTTCGCGGGGGGGCAGCGAGCAGTACGTC. Translation: CASSSRGGSEQYV.

The gene calls are TRBV11-2 and TRBJ2-5; 11 bases map to TRBD1. The CDR3 loop spans 18 amino acids. With 2 bases clipped from V and 5 bases from J, the junction kept 13 bases outside the gene matches. Germline V gives CDR1 SGHAT, CDR2 FQNNGV. The CDR3 DNA sequence: TGTGCCAGCAGCTTACGAACCGGACAGGGGGCGATTACGGAGACCCAGTACTTC. Translated: CASSLRTGQGAITETQYF.

This rearrangement joins TRBV28 to TRBJ2-3, with no clear D. V dropped 1 base and J dropped 5 bases, with 13 bases sitting between them. CDR1 is MDHEN and CDR2 is SYDVKM in the germline V gene. This CDR3 has 15 amino acids. The CDR3 is CASSLSGTGGDTQYF. The CDR3 DNA is TGTGCCAGCAGTTTATCTGGTACCGGCGGAGATACGCAGTATTTT.

V and J are TRBV18 and TRBJ1-2; the match to TRBD1 covers 7 bases. Germline CDR1 KGHSH, CDR2 LQKENI. This CDR3 is built from 13 residues. V lost 3 bases to trimming and J lost 6 bases; unmatched junction nucleotides: 4. This CDR3 reads CASSPQTGDGYTF. CDR3 nucleotides: TGTGCCAGCTCACCGCAAACAGGGGATGGCTACACCTTC.

The chain links TRBV6-6 to TRBJ1-2, with D unresolved. Per the germline V gene, CDR1 is MNHNY and CDR2 is SVGAGI (reference sequence). V shed 5 bases and J shed 0 bases, with 7 bases lying between them. The CDR3 is 13 residues long. This chain's CDR3 is CASSTRANYGYTF. In DNA form, the CDR3 reads TGTGCCAGCAGTACTCGGGCTAACTATGGCTACACCTTC.

The chain uses TRBV9 and TRBJ2-5; 8 bases are shared with TRBD2. The CDR3 has 15 residues. Germline lookup yields CDR1 SGDLS and CDR2 YYNGEE. With 3 bases clipped from V and 5 bases from J, the junction kept 9 bases outside the gene matches. As DNA, the CDR3 is TGTGCCAGCAGCGCCGAGCGGGGGATCTGGGAGACCCAGTACTTC. It specifies CASSAERGIWETQYF.

This chain links TRBV5-4 with TRBJ2-2; TRBD1 matches at 11 bases. V dropped 4 bases and J dropped 7; count of bases not matched to a gene: 6. Germline V CDR1 and CDR2: SGHNT, YYREEE (reference sequence). This CDR3 is built from 15 residues. CDR3 coding DNA: TGTGCCAGCAGCAGGGACAGGGGGAACGTCGGGGAGCTGTTTTTT. This encodes CASSRDRGNVGELFF. The full variable domain, its missing parts supplied by reference TRBV5-4 and TRBJ2-2, is ETGVTQSPTHLIKTRGQQVTLRCSSQSGHNTVSWYQQALGQGPQFIFQYYREEENGRGNFPPRFSGLQFPNYSSELNVNALELDDSALYLCASSRDRGNVGELFFGEGSRLTVL.

V usage is TRBV19 and J usage is TRBJ1-2; possible D gene TRBD1, 5 bases. The V end lost 3 bases, the J end lost 8 bases, and 16 bases lay between the germline ends. The CDR3 is 14 amino acids. Germline-derived CDR1 and CDR2 are LNHDA and SQIVND (reference sequence). CDR3 loop: CASSMGPVPWGYTF. CDR3 DNA sequence: TGTGCCAGTAGTATGGGGCCCGTCCCGTGGGGCTACACCTTC.

The V gene is TRBV6-5, the J gene TRBJ2-1; possible D gene TRBD1, 6 bases. This CDR3 contains 15 residues. Germline V CDR1 and CDR2: MNHEY, SVGAGI. V was shortened by 5 bases and J by 4 bases, with 15 bases between the two germline ends. CDR3 protein: CASSPQGRAYNEQFF. CDR3 in DNA: TGTGCCAGCAGTCCACAGGGAAGGGCATACAATGAGCAGTTCTTC.

This clone was observed a single time. This chain links TRBV27 with TRBJ2-1; TRBD1 is a possible D gene (5 bases). Trimming cost V 1 base and J 7 bases, with 14 bases left between them. The CDR3 loop spans 15 amino acids. From germline, CDR1 is MNHEY and CDR2 SMNVEV (reference sequence). CDR3 sequence reads: CASSLYPSDRNEQFF. For the CDR3, the DNA is TGTGCCAGCAGTTTATACCCCTCTGACAGAAATGAGCAGTTCTTC.

The chain uses TRBV27 and TRBJ1-2; no definite D call. Trimming shortened V by 0 bases and J by 3 bases, and 8 bases separated the two germline ends. Germline V CDR1 and CDR2: MNHEY, SMNVEV (reference sequence). CDR3 length equals 14 residues. The CDR3 bases are TGTGCCAGCAGTTTATCGGCCGGATACTATGGCTACACCTTC. Its protein product is CASSLSAGYYGYTF.

This clone has more than one count but fewer than ten. The gene calls are TRBV7-2 and TRBJ2-7; TRBD2 aligns across 7 bases. Germline values: CDR1 SGHTA, CDR2 FQGNSA. The V and J ends lost 5 bases and 1 base, in that order; junction bases with no gene match: 8. This CDR3 region has 15 residues. CDR3 region: CASSLTSKQSYEQYV. The CDR3 region has the DNA TGTGCCAGCAGCCTGACTAGCAAACAATCCTACGAGCAGTACGTC.

This clone has just one count. CDR3: CASMLQGLGQPQHF. Written as DNA, the CDR3 is TGTGCCAGCATGTTACAGGGTTTGGGCCAGCCCCAGCATTTT. The V and J genes are TRBV6-6 and TRBJ1-5, with D perhaps matching TRBD1 (6 bases). CDR1 MNHNY and CDR2 SVGAGI come from the germline V gene (reference sequence). V gave up 7 bases and J gave up 7 bases, with 17 bases separating them. This CDR3 contains 14 residues.

Only a few counts were recorded for this clone. The J gene is TRBJ2-2, the V gene TRBV3-1 (or the pseudogene TRBV3-2); D gene uncertain. Germline CDR1 LGHDT, CDR2 YNNKEL (reference sequence). V lost 6 bases and J 3 bases, leaving 11 bases between the germline ends. CDR3 length: 14 residues. CDR3: CASSGDGHTGELFF. The DNA for the CDR3 is TGTGCCAGCAGTGGTGACGGACACACCGGGGAGCTGTTTTTT.

The chain carries TRBV10-3 and TRBJ2-7; D perhaps matches TRBD1 (5 bases). This CDR3 is built from 15 residues. Germline loops: CDR1 ENHRY, CDR2 SYGVKD. Deletions cut 0 bases from V and 2 bases from J, with 11 bases between. The CDR3: CAISESETDPYEQYV. CDR3 nucleotide sequence: TGTGCCATCAGTGAGTCGGAGACAGATCCCTACGAGCAGTACGTC.

The chain has TRBV7-2 and TRBJ1-4; D not certain. This CDR3 spans 15 amino acids. V lost 3 bases, J lost 0 bases, and 8 bases lay in between. Germline loops: CDR1 SGHTA, CDR2 FQGNSA. DNA of the CDR3: TGTGCCAGCAGCTTGACGAAAACAACTAATGAAAAACTGTTTTTT. The encoded protein is CASSLTKTTNEKLFF.

V gene TRBV7-8 combines with J gene TRBJ1-2; D perhaps matches TRBD1 (5 bases). The CDR3 totals 18 residues. V lost 5 bases to trimming and J lost 0 bases, with 22 bases between them. Germline lookup yields CDR1 SGHVS and CDR2 FQNEAQ. The CDR3 loop is CASSRVTGEMIANYGYTF. DNA of the CDR3: TGTGCCAGCAGCCGAGTAACAGGAGAAATGATTGCTAACTATGGCTACACCTTC.

This clone was counted a few times. The rearrangement joins TRBV14 to TRBJ2-3, with 7 positions matching TRBD1. After removal of 3 bases from V and 3 bases from J, the junction contained 3 bases not matched to a gene. CDR3 length: 14 residues. Germline values: CDR1 SGHDN, CDR2 FVKESK. CDR3 amino acids: CASSHPGQTDTQYF. CDR3 sequence (DNA): TGTGCCAGCAGCCACCCGGGACAGACAGATACGCAGTATTTT.